This paragraph covers one T cell receptor (beta chain) sequence. As yet, its antigen is unknown. This record comes from a study of tumor-infiltrating lymphocytes in localized non-small cell lung cancer. In the study overall: Patients included smokers and never-smokers with various histologies, some sampled after neoadjuvant chemotherapy.

Findings of the study overall: T-cell fraction did not differ between immunotypes IM1 and IM2. Tumor T-cell fraction was not associated with recurrence-free survival. Tumors had more T cell infiltration than uninvolved lung, per TCRbeta sequencing and CD3 counts.

The CDR3 spans 16 residues. V was clipped by 5 bases and J by 5 bases, with 19 bases between them. Germline CDR1 SGHVS, CDR2 FQNEAQ. TCRdb's table, derived via immunoSEQ multiplex PCR, lists solely in-frame clones and lacks some. The sample records 25,000 to 30,000 clones, 75% to 90% being singletons. Sequencing input: lung tumor tissue. The gene calls are TRBV7-8 and TRBJ1-5; perhaps TRBD1 as D (5 bases). The receptor comes from a human donor with non-small cell lung cancer. The CDR3 here is CASSPQGRGVDQPQHF. DNA for the CDR3: TGTGCCAGCAGCCCTCAGGGACGGGGAGTAGATCAGCCCCAGCATTTT.